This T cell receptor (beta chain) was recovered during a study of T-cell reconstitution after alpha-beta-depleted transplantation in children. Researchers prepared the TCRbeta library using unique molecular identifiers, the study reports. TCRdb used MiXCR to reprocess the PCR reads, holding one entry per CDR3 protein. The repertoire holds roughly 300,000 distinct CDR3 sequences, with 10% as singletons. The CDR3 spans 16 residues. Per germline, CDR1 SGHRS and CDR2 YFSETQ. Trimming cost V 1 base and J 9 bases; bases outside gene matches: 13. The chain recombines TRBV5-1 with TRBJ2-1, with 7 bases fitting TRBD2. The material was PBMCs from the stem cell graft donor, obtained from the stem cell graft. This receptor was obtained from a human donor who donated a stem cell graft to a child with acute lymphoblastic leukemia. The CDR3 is CASSLMREPPGGEQFF. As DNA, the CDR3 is TGCGCCAGCAGCTTGATGCGGGAGCCCCCCGGGGGTGAGCAGTTCTTC.